This TCR beta chain was sequenced during a study of cytomegalovirus exposure and HLA in healthy donors. Regarding the study as a whole: Later analysis identified a missense DCLRE1C variant that was linked to TCR beta V- and J-gene trimming. In a later analysis, specific HLA alleles were associated with 15,000 to 20,000 TCR beta sequences at a 0.05 false discovery rate. Among TCR beta chains, those listed as cytomegalovirus-associated numbered some 170.

The CDR3 is 13 amino acids. CDR1 is SGHDT, CDR2 YYEEEE, per germline. V dropped 6 bases and J dropped 4; count of bases not matched to a gene: 1. Comment on this clone: Its antigen is unidentified.

13 Jbeta primers and 60 Vbeta primers were used for the PCR. The protocol was immunoSEQ multiplex PCR, while the TCRdb copy is restricted to in-frame clones and leaves out a portion. The profile shows about 170,000 clones, roughly 80% of them singletons. The sequence was collected from a girl aged 2 to 9 in good health and CMV-seropositive. This rearrangement joins TRBV5-6 to TRBJ2-3; 11 bases align to TRBD1. The material sequenced was PBMCs. Here the CDR3 reads CASMGQGADTQYF. The CDR3 DNA follows: TGTGCCAGCATGGGACAGGGGGCAGATACGCAGTATTTT.